Following are 17 T cell receptor beta chains from one sample sequenced in a study of T cell responses to AZD1222 COVID-19 vaccine (dated by TCRdb to 2020 to 2022). Library construction relied on the immunoSEQ multiplex PCR assay. In TCRdb, the immuneACCESS table is reduced to in-frame sequences with V and J assigned. These tables do not hold every clone; where another copy was compared, an unresolved V gene accounts for under half, and the others remain unexplained. The sample has about 64,000 clones on record, under 95% of them singletons. In total, the top ten clones hold over 5.5% of the sample. Reading the label with the study, this specimen's time point is: about 28 days (+/-7) after the second vaccine dose. The treatment or condition label for this specimen denotes: meningococcal conjugate vaccine given as trial control. This specimen consisted of peripheral blood, obtained 28 days after the second dose of the MenACWY control vaccine. The receptor set was obtained from an adult who received the MenACWY meningococcal vaccine as a control.

This clone was seen only once. The rearrangement links TRBV28 to TRBJ1-5; tentatively, D is TRBD1 (6 bases). Germline CDR1 and CDR2: MDHEN and SYDVKM. V lost 10 bases and J lost 3, with 13 bases in between. This CDR3 is built from 13 residues. In DNA form, the CDR3 reads TGTGCCACCTCGGACAGACTCAATCAGCCCCAGCATTTT. Its protein is CATSDRLNQPQHF.

In its sample, this clone was seen once. The V call is TRBV6-5, the J call TRBJ1-2, with D perhaps TRBD1 (6 bases). The germline V gene encodes CDR1 MNHEY and CDR2 SVGAGI. CDR3 size: 13 residues. Between the trimmed V and J ends, which lost 2 bases and 8 bases, there was a span of 12 bases. The CDR3 here is CASSYMGGQGYTF. DNA for the CDR3: TGTGCCAGCAGTTACATGGGGGGGCAGGGCTACACCTTC.

Remarks on this clone: The sample carries other DNA sequences with the same CDR3. This chain uses TRBV27 with TRBJ2-1; D possibly uses TRBD1 or TRBD2 (5 bases each). With 5 bases removed from V and 5 bases from J, the gap between germline ends came to 10 bases. The germline gives CDR1 MNHEY, CDR2 SMNVEV (reference sequence). The length of the CDR3 is 13 residues. This CDR3 reads CASSHGTDNEQFF. The CDR3, as DNA: TGTGCCAGCAGTCACGGGACCGACAATGAGCAGTTCTTC.

This clone was counted a few times. V usage is TRBV3-1 (or the pseudogene TRBV3-2) and J usage is TRBJ1-3; 8 positions match TRBD1. The CDR3 sequence is 15 residues long. CDR1 is LGHDT and CDR2 is YNNKEL in the germline V gene (reference sequence). V trimming: 4 bases; J trimming: 2 bases; junction bases outside the gene matches: 4. CDR3 bases: TGTGCCAGCAGCCCACAGGGGGGTGCTGGAAACACCATATATTTT. This codes for CASSPQGGAGNTIYF.

This clone has a single count. In DNA, the CDR3 is TGTGCCAGCAGAGCTGTGACCGGGGAGCTGTTTTTT. As protein: CASRAVTGELFF. This chain uses TRBV28 with TRBJ2-2, with D unclear. The ends were cut back, 6 bases at V and 5 bases at J, with 7 bases in the middle. The CDR3 spans 12 residues. From germline, CDR1 is MDHEN and CDR2 SYDVKM.

The chain carries TRBV6-4 and TRBJ2-1; D not certain. Germline loops: CDR1 MRHNA, CDR2 SNTAGT. V was trimmed by 4 bases and J by 7 bases, leaving 11 bases between them. This CDR3 has 13 residues. The CDR3: CASSVFPGNEQFF. CDR3 bases: TGTGCCAGCAGTGTTTTCCCCGGGAATGAGCAGTTCTTC.

This sequence joins TRBV7-2 and TRBJ2-3; 8 positions match TRBD2. The germline V gene has CDR1 SGHTA and CDR2 FQGNSA. Trimming took 1 base from V and 4 from J; bases not matched to a gene: 7. This CDR3 spans 16 amino acids. For the CDR3, the DNA is TGTGCCAGCAGCTTAGGTGCCAGCGGGAGATCAGATACGCAGTATTTT. Translated, it gives CASSLGASGRSDTQYF.

The chain links TRBV5-1 to TRBJ2-2, with TRBD2 matching 9 bases. This CDR3 has 17 residues. Trimming cost V 4 bases and J 7 bases; bases outside gene matches: 14. Germline-derived CDR1 and CDR2 are SGHRS and YFSETQ. The CDR3 protein is CASSATASGTGSGELFF. The CDR3, as DNA: TGCGCCAGCAGCGCAACGGCTAGCGGGACCGGGAGCGGGGAGCTGTTTTTT.

The genes are TRBV28 and TRBJ1-5; 10 nucleotides agree with TRBD1. V gave up 7 bases and J gave up 7 bases; unmatched junction bases: 10. The germline gives CDR1 MDHEN, CDR2 SYDVKM. This CDR3 has 15 amino acids. The CDR3 DNA sequence: TGTGCCAGCAAAACCGGGACAGGGGTAGGCCAGCCCCAGCATTTT. Translation gives CASKTGTGVGQPQHF.

V gene TRBV25-1 combines with J gene TRBJ2-1, with 11 bases aligning to TRBD2. Trimming removed 8 bases from V and 1 base from J; junction bases left unmatched: 4. The CDR3 spans 15 residues. CDR1 MGHDK and CDR2 SYGVNS come from the germline V gene. This CDR3 reads CASRWTSGSYNEQFF. The CDR3 DNA sequence: TGTGCCAGCCGTTGGACTAGCGGGTCCTACAATGAGCAGTTCTTC.

The chain joins TRBV18 to TRBJ2-5; 7 bases fit TRBD1. Germline CDR1 and CDR2: KGHSH and LQKENI. The V segment lost 3 bases and the J segment 3 bases; nucleotides outside the gene matches: 1. This CDR3 has 13 residues. In DNA, the CDR3 is TGTGCCAGCTCACCTGGGACAGAAGAGACCCAGTACTTC. This translates into CASSPGTEETQYF.

The chain carries TRBV6-1 and TRBJ1-5; D is unresolved. Germline CDR1 and CDR2: MNHNS and SASEGT. The CDR3 contains 16 residues. The ends were cut back, 3 bases at V and 6 bases at J, with 18 bases in the middle. The CDR3 DNA reads TGTGCCAGCAGTGAGGGGTCGCGTGGTGGAGGTCAGCCCCAGCATTTT. It translates to CASSEGSRGGGQPQHF.

This clone came up once. The chain has TRBV2 and TRBJ2-2; D not resolved. Trimming removed 5 bases at V and 4 bases at J, with 5 bases between. The CDR3 sequence is 12 residues long. Per germline, CDR1 SNHLY and CDR2 FYNNEI. The CDR3 loop is CASSYFTGELFF. In DNA, the CDR3 is TGTGCCAGCAGTTACTTCACCGGGGAGCTGTTTTTT.

The rearrangement links TRBV6-2 or TRBV6-3 to TRBJ2-7, with D maybe TRBD2 (6 bases). Trimming left V 5 bases short and J 3 bases short, with 14 bases between. The length of the CDR3 is 14 residues. From germline, CDR1 is MNHEY and CDR2 SVGEGT. The CDR3 sequence: CASSAHPGGYEQYF. CDR3 in DNA: TGTGCCAGCAGTGCCCACCCCGGGGGCTACGAGCAGTACTTC.

The chain recombines TRBV27 with TRBJ2-5; 8 bases align to TRBD1. The germline V gene has CDR1 MNHEY and CDR2 SMNVEV (reference sequence). Unmatched junction bases numbered 11, after V lost 8 bases and J lost 3 bases. CDR3 length: 15 residues. The CDR3 nucleotides are TGTGCCAGCTCCAGGGGGCCGGGCTCAAAAGAGACCCAGTACTTC. It codes for CASSRGPGSKETQYF.

The rearrangement links TRBV9 to TRBJ1-1; no clear D gene. Trimming left V 4 bases short and J 4 bases short, with 14 bases between. The CDR3 runs 14 residues. CDR1 is SGDLS and CDR2 is YYNGEE in the germline V gene. The CDR3 region is CASSPRGGFTEAFF. As DNA, the CDR3 is TGTGCCAGCAGCCCCCGGGGAGGATTCACTGAAGCTTTCTTT. Full variable domain (outside the CDR3, taken from reference TRBV9 and TRBJ1-1): DSGVTQTPKHLITATGQRVTLRCSPRSGDLSVYWYQQSLDQGLQFLIQYYNGEERAKGNILERFSAQQFPDLHSELNLSSLELGDSALYFCASSPRGGFTEAFFGQGTRLTVV.

The rearrangement joins TRBV12-2 to TRBJ2-7; TRBD1 reflects the table's D call only, with no check against the DNA. TRBV12-2 corresponds to a pseudogene. CDR3 length: 16 amino acids. DNA for the CDR3: TGTGCAAGTCGCTTAGCTACGACAGGGCCCCACACAGACGCTTACTTC. Amino acids: CASRLATTGPHTDAYF.